The text below deals with one T cell receptor (beta chain). Its target is not known. This sample stems from a study of early T cells in non-severe SARS-CoV-2 infection. Study details: The study sequenced bulk RNA from unsorted whole blood, with chains unpaired. General study findings and limits: VDJdb matching, biased toward anti-spike CD8 responses, missed private and CD4 specificities.

Germline-derived CDR1 and CDR2 are MDHEN and SYDVKM. Deletions cut 10 bases from V and 4 bases from J, with 17 bases between. This CDR3 has 13 amino acids. Individual cDNA molecules carried attached unique molecular identifiers. TCRdb passed the 5' RACE reads through MiXCR, listing each CDR3 protein once. Of about 33,000 distinct CDR3 sequences listed, under 6% are singletons. This sequence joins TRBV28 and TRBJ2-7, with D tentatively TRBD1 (5 bases). The TCR comes from an adult who was a healthcare worker with PCR-confirmed SARS-CoV-2 infection or an uninfected control (not recorded which). Sequences were obtained from whole blood. CDR3 nucleotide sequence: TGTGCCACCCACGTAGAGGACAATTACGAGCAGTACTTC. This translates into CATHVEDNYEQYF.